The 8 T cell receptor beta chains presented below share a single source sample, sequenced in a study of shared clonotypes between healthy human individuals. TCRdb's copy holds only in-frame clones and misses some; the assay was immunoSEQ multiplex PCR. The profile shows over a million clones, approximately 72% of them singletons. Specimen: memory CD4+ T cells sorted from blood. Described subset: CD45RA-negative fraction. These receptors originate from a man between 18 and 35 years old in good health.

This chain links TRBV5-8 with TRBJ2-7, with unresolved D. The CDR3 has 11 residues. The V gene's germline CDR1 is SGHTS and CDR2 YDEGEE. The V and J ends lost 5 bases and 6 bases respectively, with 9 bases between them. The CDR3 sequence is CASSLRSEQYF. In DNA form, the CDR3 reads TGTGCCAGCAGTCTTAGGTCCGAGCAGTACTTC. The full variable domain, rest sourced from reference TRBV5-8 and TRBJ2-7, is EAGVTQSPTHLIKTRGQQATLRCSPISGHTSVYWYQQALGLGLQFLLWYDEGEERNRGNFPPRFSGRQFPNYSSELNVNALELEDSALYLCASSLRSEQYFGPGTRLTVT.

This chain connects TRBV5-4 to TRBJ1-2, with 7 bases matching TRBD1. V was clipped by 0 bases and J by 6 bases; unmatched bases: 11. Germline values: CDR1 SGHNT, CDR2 YYREEE (reference sequence). The CDR3 extends over 16 amino acids. The CDR3 sequence is CASSLDRRGQQDGYTF. CDR3 DNA: TGTGCCAGCAGCTTGGATCGGCGGGGACAGCAGGATGGCTACACCTTC.

This clone has more than one count but fewer than ten. The same CDR3 can be traced to other DNA sequences in this sample. The CDR3 region is CASSSDGLYGYTF. The CDR3 nucleotides read TGTGCCAGCAGCTCGGACGGGCTGTATGGCTACACCTTC. This chain joins TRBV5-4 and TRBJ1-2; D is undetermined. CDR3 length: 13 residues. CDR1 is SGHNT and CDR2 is YYREEE in the germline V gene (reference sequence). Trimming cost V 3 bases and J 5 bases, with 11 bases left between them.

The J gene is TRBJ2-6, the V gene TRBV10-3; D is undetermined. The CDR3 consists of 15 residues. V was clipped by 3 bases and J by 2 bases, with 8 bases between them. From germline, CDR1 is ENHRY and CDR2 SYGVKD. The CDR3 DNA sequence: TGTGCCATCAGTGACCCTGGCGCTGGGGCCAACGTCCTGACTTTC. This codes for CAISDPGAGANVLTF.

The V gene is TRBV6-1, the J gene TRBJ1-3; D is unresolved. Germline CDR1 is MNHNS and CDR2 is SASEGT. The V end was cut by 6 bases, the J end by 3 bases, with 12 bases between. The CDR3 length is 14 residues. Here the CDR3 DNA reads TGTGCCAGCAGGGGGTCTCATGTTGGAAACACCATATATTTT. Translating gives CASRGSHVGNTIYF.

The CDR3 nucleotides read TGTGCCAGCAGCGTAGGGACAGAGCTCTACGAGCAGTACTTC. Translated: CASSVGTELYEQYF. The rearrangement uses TRBV9 and TRBJ2-7, with TRBD1 as a possible D gene (6 bases). V lost 0 bases and J lost 3, with 10 bases in between. The CDR3 contains 14 residues. CDR1 is SGDLS, CDR2 YYNGEE, per germline.

V is TRBV2 and J is TRBJ2-7; D gene uncertain. CDR1 SNHLY and CDR2 FYNNEI come from the germline V gene. With 6 bases removed from V and 0 bases from J, the gap between germline ends came to 12 bases. The CDR3 is 14 residues long. This CDR3 is CASRADGRSYEQYF. CDR3 DNA: TGTGCCAGCAGGGCAGACGGTCGCTCCTACGAGCAGTACTTC.

This clone was seen just once. This sequence may be a read error, since a much larger clone differs from it by one base. The rearrangement uses TRBV28 and TRBJ1-5; a possible D gene is TRBD1 (5 bases). CDR3 length: 13 residues. From germline, CDR1 is MDHEN and CDR2 SYDVKM. The V gene lost 7 bases and the J gene lost 2 bases, with 9 bases spanning the gap. This CDR3 reads CASTRDRNQPQHF. CDR3 in DNA: TGTGCCAGCACCCGGGACCGCAATCAGCCCCAGCATTTT. The variable domain in full, completed from reference TRBV28 and TRBJ1-5, reads DVKVTQSSRYLVKRTGEKVFLECVQDMDHENMFWYRQDPGLGLRLIYFSYDVKMKEKGDIPEGYSVSREKKERFSLILESASTNQTSMYLCASTRDRNQPQHFGDGTRLSIL.